The 5 T cell receptor beta chains listed next were all sequenced from one sample in a study of T cells expressing NK-cell markers. Reprocessing the 5' RACE reads, TCRdb reports a single entry for every CDR3 protein and omits DNA. The clone table shows 150,000 to 160,000 distinct CDR3 sequences, with the ten largest holding approximately 35%. Specimen: blood T cells: a sorted CD56 or NKG2C T cell subset, CD4+ or CD8+ T cells, or bulk PBMC T cells (not recorded which). The source is a woman in her forties or fifties in good health.

This chain joins TRBV6-5 and TRBJ1-5; TCRdb outputs TRBD1, but without DNA this stays unchecked. The CDR3 loop spans 14 amino acids. CDR1 MNHEY and CDR2 SVGAGI come from the germline V gene. CDR3 protein: CASNPTGTNQPQHF.

The chain uses TRBV6-1 and TRBJ2-7. This CDR3 comprises 15 residues. Germline CDR1 MNHNS, CDR2 SASEGT. The CDR3 region is CASSEGPSRTYEQYF.

The chain links TRBV9 to TRBJ2-1; TCRdb's D call, TRBD2, is unchecked because there is no DNA. Germline lookup yields CDR1 SGDLS and CDR2 YYNGEE. The CDR3 covers 14 residues. The CDR3 is CASTLEGSGSGQVF.

This chain links TRBV7-8 with TRBJ2-1; there is no DNA to check the TCRdb D call of TRBD1. This CDR3 region has 14 residues. Germline assignment: CDR1 SGHVS and CDR2 FQNEAQ. The CDR3 loop is CASSLVTGLDEQFF.

The chain carries TRBV27 and TRBJ2-7; TCRdb picks TRBD2, but there is no DNA to check that call. Germline-derived CDR1 and CDR2 are MNHEY and SMNVEV (reference sequence). The CDR3 has 14 residues. The CDR3 here is CASSLYAGAEEQYF.